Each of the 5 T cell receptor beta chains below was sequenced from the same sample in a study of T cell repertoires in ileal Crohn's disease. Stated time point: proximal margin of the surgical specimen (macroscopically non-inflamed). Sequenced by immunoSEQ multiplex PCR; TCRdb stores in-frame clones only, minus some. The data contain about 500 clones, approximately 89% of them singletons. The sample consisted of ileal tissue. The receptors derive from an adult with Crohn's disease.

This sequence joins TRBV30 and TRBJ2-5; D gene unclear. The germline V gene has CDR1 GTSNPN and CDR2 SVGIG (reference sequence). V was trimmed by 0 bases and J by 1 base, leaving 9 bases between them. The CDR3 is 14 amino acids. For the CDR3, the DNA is TGTGCCTGGAGTGTAAGTCACACCCAAGAGACCCAGTACTTC. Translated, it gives CAWSVSHTQETQYF.

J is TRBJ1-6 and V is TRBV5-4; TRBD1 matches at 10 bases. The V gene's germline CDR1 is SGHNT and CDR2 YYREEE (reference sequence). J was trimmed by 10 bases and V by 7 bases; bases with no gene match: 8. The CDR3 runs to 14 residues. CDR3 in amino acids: CASPSDRGRSPLHF. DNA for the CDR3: TGTGCCAGCCCCTCAGACAGGGGGCGATCACCCCTCCACTTT.

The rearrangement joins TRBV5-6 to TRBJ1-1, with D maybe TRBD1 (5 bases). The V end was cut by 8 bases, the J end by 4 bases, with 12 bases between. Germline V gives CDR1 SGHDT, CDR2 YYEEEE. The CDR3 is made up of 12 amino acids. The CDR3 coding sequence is TGTGCCAGTGGCATAGGGGTCACTGAAGCTTTCTTT. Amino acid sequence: CASGIGVTEAFF. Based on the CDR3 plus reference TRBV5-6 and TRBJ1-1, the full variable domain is DAGVTQSPTHLIKTRGQQVTLRCSPKSGHDTVSWYQQALGQGPQFIFQYYEEEERQRGNFPDRFSGHQFPNYSSELNVNALLLGDSALYLCASGIGVTEAFFGQGTRLTVV.

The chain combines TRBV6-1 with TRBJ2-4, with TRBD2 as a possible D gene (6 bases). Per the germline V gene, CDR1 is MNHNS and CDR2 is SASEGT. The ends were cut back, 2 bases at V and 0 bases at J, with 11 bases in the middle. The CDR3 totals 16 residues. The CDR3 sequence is CASSEMGGIAKNIQYF. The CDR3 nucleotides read TGTGCCAGCAGTGAAATGGGGGGAATAGCCAAAAACATTCAGTACTTC.

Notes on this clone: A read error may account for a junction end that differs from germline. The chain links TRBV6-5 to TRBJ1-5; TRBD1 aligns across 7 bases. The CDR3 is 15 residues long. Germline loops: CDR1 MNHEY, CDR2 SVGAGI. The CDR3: CASSYSGTVNQPQHF. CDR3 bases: TGTGCCAGCAGCTACTCGGGGACAGTAAACCAGCCCCAGCATTTT.